The 17 T cell receptor beta chains reported below all come from one sample, sequenced in a study of blood T cell repertoires in COVID-19. Profiled with immunoSEQ multiplex PCR; TCRdb holds only in-frame clones, not every one. The sample has about 320,000 clones, over 75% seen once. Sequencing was done on a sample of PBMCs or T cells enriched from blood (not recorded which). The receptors derive from a woman between 18 and 29 years old who had recovered from COVID-19.

The chain recombines TRBV7-6 with TRBJ2-7; D may be TRBD2 (6 bases). This CDR3 spans 16 amino acids. V was shortened by 5 bases and J by 0 bases, with 17 bases between the two germline ends. Germline-derived CDR1 and CDR2 are SGHVS and FNYEAQ. CDR3 nucleotides: TGTGCCAGCAGCCCTCTTTCGGGGGTGAGCTCCTACGAGCAGTACTTC. The encoded protein is CASSPLSGVSSYEQYF.

CDR3 DNA sequence: TGTGCCAGCAGTTTATCAGCCAAAAACAGGAATTCACCCCTCCACTTT. Translated, it gives CASSLSAKNRNSPLHF. The rearrangement joins TRBV27 to TRBJ1-6; a weak D match, TRBD1 (5 bases). Between the trimmed V and J ends, which lost 0 bases and 7 bases, there was a span of 13 bases. The CDR3 totals 16 residues. The germline V gene has CDR1 MNHEY and CDR2 SMNVEV (reference sequence).

The J gene is TRBJ2-3, the V gene TRBV15; the match to TRBD2 covers 9 bases. The V gene's germline CDR1 is LNHNV and CDR2 YYDKDF (reference sequence). With V trimmed by 0 bases and J by 5 bases, 6 bases remained unmatched. This CDR3 is built from 16 residues. In DNA, the CDR3 is TGTGCCACCAGCAGAGATCGCGGGGGGGCCGGAGATACGCAGTATTTT. As protein: CATSRDRGGAGDTQYF.

This clone was seen once. V and J are TRBV28 and TRBJ2-3; TRBD2 is a possible D gene (6 bases). Per the germline V gene, CDR1 is MDHEN and CDR2 is SYDVKM. V was pared by 4 bases and J by 3 bases, with 20 bases between. CDR3 size: 17 residues. The CDR3 sequence: CASSSAGRGSRTDTQYF. The CDR3 bases are TGTGCCAGCAGTTCCGCGGGACGGGGAAGTAGGACAGATACGCAGTATTTT.

The V call is TRBV28, the J call TRBJ1-4; D uncertain. Germline V gene sequence: CDR1 MDHEN, CDR2 SYDVKM. Trimming removed 4 bases at V and 10 bases at J, with 22 bases between. The CDR3 sequence is 16 residues long. For the CDR3, the DNA is TGTGCCAGCAGTTCCCTTTCGGACGGTCGGAGCGGAAAACTGTTTTTT. Protein: CASSSLSDGRSGKLFF.

This chain links TRBV10-3 with TRBJ2-1; 7 positions agree with TRBD1. Germline CDR1 is ENHRY and CDR2 is SYGVKD. This CDR3 contains 13 residues. The V gene end was trimmed by 4 bases and the J gene end by 10 bases; junction bases not matched to a gene: 7. The CDR3 here is CAISGDSQVEQFF. The CDR3 bases are TGTGCCATCAGTGGGGACAGTCAGGTAGAGCAGTTCTTC.

The chain employs TRBV30 and TRBJ1-1; possibly TRBD1 for D (5 bases). CDR1 is GTSNPN and CDR2 is SVGIG in the germline V gene (reference sequence). This CDR3 has 12 amino acids. Trimming stripped 4 bases from V and 4 bases from J, with 10 bases between. Here the CDR3 DNA reads TGTGCCTGGATGTCAGGGTCCACTGAAGCTTTCTTT. It yields the protein CAWMSGSTEAFF.

This clone was counted only a few times. The chain combines TRBV27 with TRBJ1-1; possible D gene TRBD1, 5 bases. The CDR3 runs 15 residues. Germline V CDR1 and CDR2: MNHEY, SMNVEV (reference sequence). V lost 0 bases and J 0 bases, leaving 8 bases between the germline ends. CDR3 amino acids: CASSLSGRVNTEAFF. In DNA, the CDR3 is TGTGCCAGCAGTTTATCCGGCAGGGTGAACACTGAAGCTTTCTTT.

V and J are TRBV2 and TRBJ2-5; D may be TRBD2 (5 bases). The CDR3 loop spans 13 amino acids. The germline CDR1 and CDR2 sequences are SNHLY and FYNNEI. The ends were cut back, 0 bases at V and 5 bases at J, with 7 bases in the middle. As DNA, the CDR3 is TGTGCCAGCAGTGAAGCACTAGGGGAGACCCAGTACTTC. Protein: CASSEALGETQYF.

In its sample, this clone was seen once. The V and J genes are TRBV19 and TRBJ1-6; 9 bases are a match to TRBD1. CDR1 is LNHDA and CDR2 is SQIVND in the germline V gene (reference sequence). The CDR3 sequence is 14 residues long. V was clipped by 5 bases and J by 8 bases; unmatched bases: 4. CDR3: CASSPGQGHSPLHF. CDR3 bases: TGTGCCAGTAGTCCGGGACAGGGCCATTCACCCCTCCACTTT.

This chain links TRBV11-2 with TRBJ1-2, with D tentatively TRBD1 (6 bases). Per the germline V gene, CDR1 is SGHAT and CDR2 is FQNNGV. The V end was cut by 0 bases, the J end by 14 bases, with 16 bases between. This CDR3 region has 13 residues. CDR3 sequence reads: CASSLDQGRGPTF. In nucleotides, the CDR3 is TGTGCCAGCAGCTTAGATCAAGGCAGGGGCCCTACCTTC. Full variable domain (remainder filled in from reference TRBV11-2 and TRBJ1-2): EAGVAQSPRYKIIEKRQSVAFWCNPISGHATLYWYQQILGQGPKLLIQFQNNGVVDDSQLPKDRFSAERLKGVDSTLKIQPAKLEDSAVYLCASSLDQGRGPTFGSGTRLTVV.

As to this clone: Other DNA sequences from this sample encode an identical CDR3 as well. The gene calls are TRBV18 and TRBJ2-7, with a tentative D call TRBD1 (8 bases). The CDR3 covers 15 residues. Per germline, CDR1 KGHSH and CDR2 LQKENI. V was clipped by 3 bases and J by 1 base, with 13 bases between them. The CDR3 coding sequence is TGTGCCAGCTCACCCGGACAGGGACTATCCTACGAGCAGTACTTC. Translation: CASSPGQGLSYEQYF. The full variable domain, its missing parts supplied by reference TRBV18 and TRBJ2-7, is NAGVMQNPRHLVRRRGQEARLRCSPMKGHSHVYWYRQLPEEGLKFMVYLQKENIIDESGMPKERFSAEFPKEGPSILRIQQVVRGDSAAYFCASSPGQGLSYEQYFGPGTRLTVT.

The V and J genes are TRBV7-8 and TRBJ1-1, with 10 bases aligning to TRBD1. The CDR3 contains 18 residues. Trimming took 2 bases from V and 1 from J; bases not matched to a gene: 10. CDR1 is SGHVS, CDR2 FQNEAQ, per germline. CDR3 in amino acids: CASSLPDRGRAGNTEAFF. CDR3 DNA sequence: TGTGCCAGCAGCTTACCAGACAGGGGGCGCGCCGGGAACACTGAAGCTTTCTTT.

The chain carries TRBV9 and TRBJ1-1; 7 bases match TRBD1. The V segment lost 4 bases and the J segment 2 bases; nucleotides outside the gene matches: 5. The CDR3 is 14 amino acids. Per the germline V gene, CDR1 is SGDLS and CDR2 is YYNGEE. The CDR3 sequence is CASSPGTVNTEAFF. CDR3 sequence (DNA): TGTGCCAGCAGCCCCGGGACAGTAAACACTGAAGCTTTCTTT.

The J gene is TRBJ2-2, the V gene TRBV5-1; 8 positions agree with TRBD1. With 3 bases clipped from V and 6 bases from J, the junction kept 10 bases outside the gene matches. Germline-derived CDR1 and CDR2 are SGHRS and YFSETQ. The CDR3 length is 16 residues. This chain's CDR3 is CASSSRTGWVAGELFF. Written as DNA, the CDR3 is TGCGCCAGCAGCTCCCGGACAGGGTGGGTTGCCGGGGAGCTGTTTTTT.

The chain couples TRBV5-1 to TRBJ2-1, with D perhaps matching TRBD2 (5 bases). CDR3 length: 14 residues. Looked up from germline, CDR1 is SGHRS and CDR2 is YFSETQ. V gave up 2 bases and J gave up 3 bases, with 9 bases separating them. Here the CDR3 reads CASSLAERYNEQFF. The CDR3 DNA reads TGCGCCAGCAGCTTAGCGGAGCGCTACAATGAGCAGTTCTTC. The full variable domain, completed using reference TRBV5-1 and TRBJ2-1, is KAGVTQTPRYLIKTRGQQVTLSCSPISGHRSVSWYQQTPGQGLQFLFEYFSETQRNKGNFPGRFSGRQFSNSRSEMNVSTLELGDSALYLCASSLAERYNEQFFGPGTRLTVL.

The chain is built from TRBV7-3 and TRBJ2-3; 15 bases match TRBD2. There are 16 residues in the CDR3. CDR1 and CDR2 (germline): SGHTA, FQGTGA. J gave up 8 bases and V 5 bases, and 8 bases lay outside the gene matches. The CDR3 coding sequence is TGTGCCAGCAGCCCCGGACTAGCGGGAGGGCCGGGTACGCAGTATTTT. Translated, it gives CASSPGLAGGPGTQYF.